This T cell receptor beta chain was identified during a study of cytomegalovirus exposure and HLA in healthy donors. In the PCR, 60 Vbeta and 13 Jbeta primers were used. This table comes from immunoSEQ multiplex PCR, and its TCRdb copy is limited to in-frame clones, with some not included. The sample lists about 190,000 clones, around 87% occurring once. The study, taken as a whole, reports: Reportedly, cytomegalovirus status was diagnosed with high sensitivity and specificity. With DRB1 most and HLA-C fewest, TCR association rates differed between HLA loci in a later analysis.

As for this clone: Antigen unknown.

The length of the CDR3 is 13 residues. Trimming removed 0 bases at V and 7 bases at J, with 8 bases between. The germline V gene has CDR1 SGDLS and CDR2 YYNGEE. This chain links TRBV9 with TRBJ2-1; a possible D gene is TRBD2 (5 bases). This TCR was recovered from a man aged 30-40 years in good health and CMV-seronegative. The material sequenced was PBMCs. CDR3: CASSVGEWNEQFF. DNA of the CDR3: TGTGCCAGCAGCGTAGGGGAGTGGAATGAGCAGTTCTTC.